This TCR beta chain derives from a study of Tregs in tolerant kidney transplant recipients. TCRdb's table, derived via immunoSEQ multiplex PCR, lists solely in-frame clones and lacks some. In the table there are 55,000 to 75,000 clones, approximately 87% of which are singletons. Related graft donors supplied nonmyeloablative bone marrow transplants, and mixed chimerism was transient. V dropped 1 base and J dropped 5; count of bases not matched to a gene: 4. The CDR3 contains 14 residues. Germline CDR1 reads SGHNT; CDR2 reads YENEEA. The origin of this receptor is a human patient who received a combined kidney and bone marrow transplant. Among the T cells, some may be from the graft donor. The chain recombines TRBV11-3 with TRBJ2-5; TRBD1 agrees at 7 bases. Sequencing used CD4+ T cells from blood (PBMCs), obtained 6 months after the transplant. Here the CDR3 DNA reads TGTGCCAGCAGCTTAGGACAGGGTTGGGAGACCCAGTACTTC. As protein: CASSLGQGWETQYF. Full variable domain (rest looked up from reference TRBV11-3 and TRBJ2-5): EAGVVQSPRYKIIEKKQPVAFWCNPISGHNTLYWYLQNLGQGPELLIRYENEEAVDDSQLPKDRFSAERLKGVDSTLKIQPAELGDSAVYLCASSLGQGWETQYFGPGTRLLVL.